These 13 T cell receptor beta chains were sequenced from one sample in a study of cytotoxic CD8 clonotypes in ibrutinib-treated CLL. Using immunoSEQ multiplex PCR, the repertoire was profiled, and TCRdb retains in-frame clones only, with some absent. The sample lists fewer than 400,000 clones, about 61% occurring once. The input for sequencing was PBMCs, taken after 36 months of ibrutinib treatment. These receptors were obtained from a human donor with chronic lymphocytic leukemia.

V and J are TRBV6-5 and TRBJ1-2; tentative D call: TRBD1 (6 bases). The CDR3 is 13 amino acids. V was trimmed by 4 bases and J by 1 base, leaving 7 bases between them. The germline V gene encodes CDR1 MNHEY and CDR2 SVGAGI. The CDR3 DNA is TGTGCCAGCAGTTCAGGGGTTAACTATGGCTACACCTTC. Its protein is CASSSGVNYGYTF.

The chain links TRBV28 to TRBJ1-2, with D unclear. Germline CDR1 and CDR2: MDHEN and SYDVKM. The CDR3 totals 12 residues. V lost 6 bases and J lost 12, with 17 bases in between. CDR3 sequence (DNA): TGTGCCAGCAGCAACCCGAAACAAGGCAACACCTTC. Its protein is CASSNPKQGNTF.

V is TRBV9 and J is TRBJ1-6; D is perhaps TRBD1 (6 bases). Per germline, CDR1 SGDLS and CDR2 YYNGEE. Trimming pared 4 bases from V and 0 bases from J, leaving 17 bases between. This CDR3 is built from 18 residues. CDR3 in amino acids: CASSTSGQLSSYNSPLHF. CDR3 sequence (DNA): TGTGCCAGCAGCACCTCGGGACAACTGAGCTCCTATAATTCACCCCTCCACTTT.

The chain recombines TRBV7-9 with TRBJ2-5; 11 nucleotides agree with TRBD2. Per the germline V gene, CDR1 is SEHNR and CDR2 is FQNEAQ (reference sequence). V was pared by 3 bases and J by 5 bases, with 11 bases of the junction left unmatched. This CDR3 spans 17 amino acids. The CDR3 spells CASSLWTSGPGGETQYF. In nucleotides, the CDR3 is TGTGCCAGCAGCTTGTGGACTAGCGGGCCGGGAGGGGAGACCCAGTACTTC.

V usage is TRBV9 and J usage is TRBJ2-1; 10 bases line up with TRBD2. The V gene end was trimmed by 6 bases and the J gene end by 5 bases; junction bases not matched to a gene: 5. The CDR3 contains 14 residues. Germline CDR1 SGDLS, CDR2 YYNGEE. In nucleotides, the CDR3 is TGTGCCAGCAACCTAGCGGGGGTTGACAATGAGCAGTTCTTC. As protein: CASNLAGVDNEQFF.

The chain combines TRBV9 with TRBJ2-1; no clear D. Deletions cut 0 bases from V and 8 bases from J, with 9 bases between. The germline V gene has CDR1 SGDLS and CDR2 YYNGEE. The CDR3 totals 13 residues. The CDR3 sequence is CASSVAPRDEQFF. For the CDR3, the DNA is TGTGCCAGCAGCGTAGCTCCCCGGGATGAGCAGTTCTTC. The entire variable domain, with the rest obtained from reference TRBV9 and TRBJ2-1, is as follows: DSGVTQTPKHLITATGQRVTLRCSPRSGDLSVYWYQQSLDQGLQFLIQYYNGEERAKGNILERFSAQQFPDLHSELNLSSLELGDSALYFCASSVAPRDEQFFGPGTRLTVL.

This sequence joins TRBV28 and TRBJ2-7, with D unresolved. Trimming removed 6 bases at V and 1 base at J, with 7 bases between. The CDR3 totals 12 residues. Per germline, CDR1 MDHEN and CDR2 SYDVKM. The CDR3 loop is CASRTQSYEQYF. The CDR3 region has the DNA TGTGCCAGCAGGACGCAATCCTACGAGCAGTACTTC.

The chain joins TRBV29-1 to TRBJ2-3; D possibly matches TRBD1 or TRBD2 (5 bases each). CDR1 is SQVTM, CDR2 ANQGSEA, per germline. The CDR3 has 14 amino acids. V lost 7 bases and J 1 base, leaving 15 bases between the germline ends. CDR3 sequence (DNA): TGCAGCGCCCCTCGGTTGGGGGGCACAGATACGCAGTATTTT. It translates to CSAPRLGGTDTQYF.

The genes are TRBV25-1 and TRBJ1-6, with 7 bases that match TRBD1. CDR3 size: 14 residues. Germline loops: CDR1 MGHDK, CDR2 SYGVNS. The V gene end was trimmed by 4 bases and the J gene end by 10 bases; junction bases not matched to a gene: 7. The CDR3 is CASSARQGSSPLHF. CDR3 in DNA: TGTGCCAGCAGTGCCCGACAGGGAAGCTCACCCCTCCACTTT.

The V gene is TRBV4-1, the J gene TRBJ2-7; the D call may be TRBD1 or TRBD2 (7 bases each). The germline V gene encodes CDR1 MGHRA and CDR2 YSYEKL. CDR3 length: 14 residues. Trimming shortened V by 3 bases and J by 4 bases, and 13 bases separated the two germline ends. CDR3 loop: CASSHGRGGYEQYF. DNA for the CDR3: TGCGCCAGCAGCCATGGCAGGGGGGGGTACGAGCAGTACTTC.

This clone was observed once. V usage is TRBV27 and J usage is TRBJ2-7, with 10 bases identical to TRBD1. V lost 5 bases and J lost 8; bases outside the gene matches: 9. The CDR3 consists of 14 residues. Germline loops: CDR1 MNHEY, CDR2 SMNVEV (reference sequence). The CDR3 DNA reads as TGTGCCAGCAGTCCGGGACAGGGGCCCTATAAGCAGTACTTC. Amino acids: CASSPGQGPYKQYF.

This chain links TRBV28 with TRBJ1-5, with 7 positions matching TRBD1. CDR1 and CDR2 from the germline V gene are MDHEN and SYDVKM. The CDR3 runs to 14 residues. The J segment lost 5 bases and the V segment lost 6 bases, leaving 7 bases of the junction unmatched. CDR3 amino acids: CASRPRQGYQPQHF. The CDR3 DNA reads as TGTGCCAGCAGACCAAGACAGGGCTATCAGCCCCAGCATTTT. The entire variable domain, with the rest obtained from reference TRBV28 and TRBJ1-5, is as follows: DVKVTQSSRYLVKRTGEKVFLECVQDMDHENMFWYRQDPGLGLRLIYFSYDVKMKEKGDIPEGYSVSREKKERFSLILESASTNQTSMYLCASRPRQGYQPQHFGDGTRLSIL.

CDR3 coding DNA: TGTGCCACCAGCAGGGTAGGGGGAGCTTCCTACAATGAGCAGTTCTTC. Encoded protein: CATSRVGGASYNEQFF. This chain links TRBV15 with TRBJ2-1; D might be TRBD1 (6 bases). The V and J ends lost 3 bases and 1 base respectively, with 13 bases between them. This CDR3 region has 16 residues. Germline V gene sequence: CDR1 LNHNV, CDR2 YYDKDF (reference sequence).